The clone carrying this T cell receptor (beta chain) was seen ten or more times. The antigen is not known. Samples came from axillary lymph nodes draining the breast cancer. TCRdb re-analysed the multiplex PCR reads in MiXCR, keeping a single row per CDR3 protein. The sample records over 250,000 distinct CDR3 sequences, 30% being singletons. The data stem from a study of breast tumors, draining lymph nodes, adjacent tissues. With 1 base removed from V and 9 bases from J, the gap between germline ends came to 13 bases. Germline CDR1 and CDR2: SGHKS and YYEKEE (reference sequence). The CDR3 extends over 13 amino acids. Study-wide results and caveats: Compared with lymph nodes, tumors were less diverse; compared with nontumor tissue, more.

The clonotype comes from a female donor with breast cancer. Some clones in this sample may be carry-over from other donors' samples. The sequenced material came from axillary lymph node tissue. The chain couples TRBV5-5 to TRBJ1-2, with D maybe TRBD1 (5 bases). The CDR3 here is CASSLNSQGSYTF. The CDR3 nucleotides read TGTGCCAGCAGCTTGAATTCCCAGGGAAGCTACACCTTC.